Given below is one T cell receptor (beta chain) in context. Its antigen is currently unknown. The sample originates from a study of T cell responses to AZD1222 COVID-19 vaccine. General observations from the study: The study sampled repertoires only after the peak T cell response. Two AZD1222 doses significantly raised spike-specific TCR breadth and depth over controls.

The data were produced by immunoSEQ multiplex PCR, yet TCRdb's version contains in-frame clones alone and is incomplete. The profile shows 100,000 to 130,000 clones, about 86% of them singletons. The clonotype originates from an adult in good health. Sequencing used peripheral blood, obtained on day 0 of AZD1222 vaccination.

The CDR3 DNA reads as TGTGCCAGTAGAAAAGGTGGTGGAGCTACGAACACTGAAGCTTTCTTT. Translation gives CASRKGGGATNTEAFF. This sequence joins TRBV19 and TRBJ1-1, with no clear D. V was shortened by 6 bases and J by 1 base, with 18 bases between the two germline ends. The germline gives CDR1 LNHDA, CDR2 SQIVND (reference sequence). This CDR3 comprises 16 residues.